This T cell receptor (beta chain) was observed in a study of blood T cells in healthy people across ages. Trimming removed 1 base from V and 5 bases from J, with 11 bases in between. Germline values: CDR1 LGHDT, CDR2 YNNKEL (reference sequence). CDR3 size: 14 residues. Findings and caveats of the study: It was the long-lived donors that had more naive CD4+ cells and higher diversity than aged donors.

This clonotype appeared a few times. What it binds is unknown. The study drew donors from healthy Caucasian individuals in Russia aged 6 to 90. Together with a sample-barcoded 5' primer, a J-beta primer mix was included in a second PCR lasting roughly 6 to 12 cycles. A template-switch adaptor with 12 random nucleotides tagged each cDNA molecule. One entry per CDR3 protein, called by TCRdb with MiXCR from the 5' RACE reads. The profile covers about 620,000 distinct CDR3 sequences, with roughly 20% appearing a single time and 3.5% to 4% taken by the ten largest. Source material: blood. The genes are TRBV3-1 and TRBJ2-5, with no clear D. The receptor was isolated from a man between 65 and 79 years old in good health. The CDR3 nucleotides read TGTGCCAGCAGCCAAGCAAAGACTCAGGAGACCCAGTACTTC. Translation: CASSQAKTQETQYF.